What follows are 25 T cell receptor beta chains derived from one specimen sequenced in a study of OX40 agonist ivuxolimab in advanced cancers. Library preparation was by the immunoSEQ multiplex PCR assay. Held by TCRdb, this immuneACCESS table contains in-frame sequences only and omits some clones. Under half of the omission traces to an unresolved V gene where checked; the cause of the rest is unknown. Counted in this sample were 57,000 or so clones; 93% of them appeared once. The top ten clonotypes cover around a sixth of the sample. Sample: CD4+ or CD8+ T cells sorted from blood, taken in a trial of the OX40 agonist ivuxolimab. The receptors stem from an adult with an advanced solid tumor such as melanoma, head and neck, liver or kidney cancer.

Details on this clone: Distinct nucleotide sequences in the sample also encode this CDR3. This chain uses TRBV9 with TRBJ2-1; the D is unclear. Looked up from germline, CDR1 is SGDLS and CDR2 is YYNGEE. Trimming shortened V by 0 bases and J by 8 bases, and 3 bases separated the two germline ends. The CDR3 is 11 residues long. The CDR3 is CASSVGYEQFF. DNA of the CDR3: TGTGCCAGCAGCGTAGGTTATGAGCAGTTCTTC.

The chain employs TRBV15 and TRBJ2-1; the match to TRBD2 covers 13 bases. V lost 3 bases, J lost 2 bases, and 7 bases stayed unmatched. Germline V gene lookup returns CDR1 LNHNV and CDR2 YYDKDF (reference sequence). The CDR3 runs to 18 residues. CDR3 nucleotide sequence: TGTGCCACCAGCAGTGAACTAGCGGGAGGGTACCCCTACAATGAGCAGTTCTTC. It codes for CATSSELAGGYPYNEQFF.

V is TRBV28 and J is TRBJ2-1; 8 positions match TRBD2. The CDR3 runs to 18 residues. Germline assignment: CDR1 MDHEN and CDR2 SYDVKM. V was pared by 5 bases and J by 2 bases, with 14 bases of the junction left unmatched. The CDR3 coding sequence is TGTGCCAGCAGTGGGGGGCGGGAGGCCGCCTCCACCTACAATGAGCAGTTCTTC. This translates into CASSGGREAASTYNEQFF.

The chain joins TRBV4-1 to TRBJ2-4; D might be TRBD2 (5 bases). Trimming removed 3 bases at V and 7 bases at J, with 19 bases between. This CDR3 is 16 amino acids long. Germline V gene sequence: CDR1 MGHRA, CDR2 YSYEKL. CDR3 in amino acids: CASSHPPRGAENIQYF. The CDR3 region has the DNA TGCGCCAGCAGCCATCCCCCCCGGGGTGCGGAGAACATTCAGTACTTC.

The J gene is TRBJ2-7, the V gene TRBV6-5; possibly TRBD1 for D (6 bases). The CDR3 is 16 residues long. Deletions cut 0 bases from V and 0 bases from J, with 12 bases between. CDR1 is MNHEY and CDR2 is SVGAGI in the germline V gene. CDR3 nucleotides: TGTGCCAGCAGTTACTCTACAGGGTCGATCTCCTACGAGCAGTACTTC. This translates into CASSYSTGSISYEQYF.

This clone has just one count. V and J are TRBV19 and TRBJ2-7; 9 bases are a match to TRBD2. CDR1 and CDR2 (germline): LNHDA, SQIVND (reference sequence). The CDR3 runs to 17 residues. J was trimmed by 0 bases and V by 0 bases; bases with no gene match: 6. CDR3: CASSIELAGLGSYEQYF. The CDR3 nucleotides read TGTGCCAGTAGTATAGAACTAGCGGGTTTGGGCTCCTACGAGCAGTACTTC. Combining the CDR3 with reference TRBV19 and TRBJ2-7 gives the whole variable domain DGGITQSPKYLFRKEGQNVTLSCEQNLNHDAMYWYRQDPGQGLRLIYYSQIVNDFQKGDIAEGYSVSREKKESFPLTVTSAQKNPTAFYLCASSIELAGLGSYEQYFGPGTRLTVT.

The CDR3 is CASSRTGGNQPQHF. In DNA form, the CDR3 reads TGTGCCAGCAGCCGGACAGGGGGCAATCAGCCCCAGCATTTT. The gene calls are TRBV27 and TRBJ1-5, with 9 bases that match TRBD1. J was trimmed by 2 bases and V by 6 bases; bases with no gene match: 2. The V gene's germline CDR1 is MNHEY and CDR2 SMNVEV (reference sequence). The CDR3 sequence is 14 residues long.

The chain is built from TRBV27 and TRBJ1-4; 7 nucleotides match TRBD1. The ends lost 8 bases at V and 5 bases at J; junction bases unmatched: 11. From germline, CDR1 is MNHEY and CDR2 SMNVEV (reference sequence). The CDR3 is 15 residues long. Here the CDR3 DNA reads TGTGCCAGCGCCCATAGGGACAGTAGGAATGAAAAACTGTTTTTT. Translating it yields CASAHRDSRNEKLFF.

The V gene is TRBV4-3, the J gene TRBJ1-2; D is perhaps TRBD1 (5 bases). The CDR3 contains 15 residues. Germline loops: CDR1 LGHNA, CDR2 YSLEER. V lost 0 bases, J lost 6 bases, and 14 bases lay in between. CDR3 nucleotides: TGCGCCAGCAGCCAAGATAAAACAGAGGGGCATGGCTACACCTTC. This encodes CASSQDKTEGHGYTF.

CDR3 region: CASSLHRTGNTIYF. Here the CDR3 DNA reads TGTGCCAGCAGTCTCCACCGCACTGGAAACACCATATATTTT. The chain links TRBV2 to TRBJ1-3, with unresolved D. This CDR3 has 14 amino acids. Germline V CDR1 and CDR2: SNHLY, FYNNEI. V dropped 5 bases and J dropped 2 bases, with 10 bases sitting between them.

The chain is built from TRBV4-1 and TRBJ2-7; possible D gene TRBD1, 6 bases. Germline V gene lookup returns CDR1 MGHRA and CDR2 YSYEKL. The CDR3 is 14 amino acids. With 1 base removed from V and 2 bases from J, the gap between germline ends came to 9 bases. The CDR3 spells CASSQGDTAYEQYF. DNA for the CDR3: TGCGCCAGCAGCCAAGGGGACACCGCCTACGAGCAGTACTTC.

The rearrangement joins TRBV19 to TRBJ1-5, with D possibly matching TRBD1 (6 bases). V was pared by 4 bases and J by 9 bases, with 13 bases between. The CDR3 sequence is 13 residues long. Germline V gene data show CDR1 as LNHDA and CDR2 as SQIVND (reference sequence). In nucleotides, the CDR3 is TGTGCCAGTAGTACAGGGGAATCGGTGCCCCAGCATTTT. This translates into CASSTGESVPQHF.

In DNA, the CDR3 is TGCGCCAGCAGCCCCCTCTGGGAGAATCAGCCCCAGCATTTT. It translates to CASSPLWENQPQHF. The chain uses TRBV4-1 and TRBJ1-5; unclear D gene. The CDR3 loop spans 14 amino acids. CDR1 is MGHRA and CDR2 is YSYEKL in the germline V gene. Trimming removed 4 bases from V and 4 bases from J, with 11 bases in between.

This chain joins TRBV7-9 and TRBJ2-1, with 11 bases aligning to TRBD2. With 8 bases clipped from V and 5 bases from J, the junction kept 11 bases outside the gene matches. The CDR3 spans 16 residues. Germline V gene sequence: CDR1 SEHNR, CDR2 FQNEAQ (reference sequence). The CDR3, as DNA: TGTGCCAGCGGGCTAGCGGGAGGCGTGTACCACAATGAGCAGTTCTTC. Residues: CASGLAGGVYHNEQFF.

The CDR3 DNA reads as TGTGCCAGTAGTATACAAATGAGCGGCGAGCAGTACTTC. It is translated as CASSIQMSGEQYF. This chain joins TRBV19 and TRBJ2-7; possible D gene TRBD2, 5 bases. Germline assignment: CDR1 LNHDA and CDR2 SQIVND (reference sequence). V was trimmed by 2 bases and J by 6 bases, leaving 11 bases between them. The CDR3 sequence is 13 residues long.

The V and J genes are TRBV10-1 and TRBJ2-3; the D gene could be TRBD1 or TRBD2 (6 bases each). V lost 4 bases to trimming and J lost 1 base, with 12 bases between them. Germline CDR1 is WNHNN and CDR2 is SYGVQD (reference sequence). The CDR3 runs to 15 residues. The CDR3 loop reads CASSGAGGRTDTQYF. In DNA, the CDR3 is TGCGCCAGCAGTGGGGCTGGGGGGCGCACAGATACGCAGTATTTT.

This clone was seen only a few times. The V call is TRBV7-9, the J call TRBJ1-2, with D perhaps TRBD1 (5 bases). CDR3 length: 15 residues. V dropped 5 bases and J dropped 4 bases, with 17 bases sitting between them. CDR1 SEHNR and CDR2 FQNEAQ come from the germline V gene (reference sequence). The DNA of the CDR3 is TGTGCCAGCAGCCCTCAAGAACGTGACAGCTATGGCTACACCTTC. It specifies CASSPQERDSYGYTF. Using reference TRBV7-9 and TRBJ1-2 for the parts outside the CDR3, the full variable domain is DTGVSQNPRHKITKRGQNVTFRCDPISEHNRLYWYRQTLGQGPEFLTYFQNEAQLEKSRLLSDRFSAERPKGSFSTLEIQRTEQGDSAMYLCASSPQERDSYGYTFGSGTRLTVV.

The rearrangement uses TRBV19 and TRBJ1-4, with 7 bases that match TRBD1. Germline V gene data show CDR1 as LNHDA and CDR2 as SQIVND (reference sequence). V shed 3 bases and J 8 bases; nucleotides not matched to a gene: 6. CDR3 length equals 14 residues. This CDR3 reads CASSIRDSPEKLFF. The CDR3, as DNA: TGTGCCAGTAGTATCCGGGACAGCCCAGAAAAACTGTTTTTT. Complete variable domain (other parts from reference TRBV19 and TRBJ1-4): DGGITQSPKYLFRKEGQNVTLSCEQNLNHDAMYWYRQDPGQGLRLIYYSQIVNDFQKGDIAEGYSVSREKKESFPLTVTSAQKNPTAFYLCASSIRDSPEKLFFGSGTQLSVL.

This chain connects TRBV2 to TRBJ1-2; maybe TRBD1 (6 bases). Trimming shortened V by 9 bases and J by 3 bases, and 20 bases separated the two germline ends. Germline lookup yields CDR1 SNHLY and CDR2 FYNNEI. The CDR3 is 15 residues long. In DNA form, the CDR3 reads TGTGCCAGTAAACCGGGACACCAGACGGACTATGGCTACACCTTC. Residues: CASKPGHQTDYGYTF.

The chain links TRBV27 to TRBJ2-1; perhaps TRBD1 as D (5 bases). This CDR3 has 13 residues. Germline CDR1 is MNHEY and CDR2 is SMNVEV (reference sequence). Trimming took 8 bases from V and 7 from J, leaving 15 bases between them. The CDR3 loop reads CASVGHPLNEQFF. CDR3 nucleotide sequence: TGTGCCAGCGTGGGGCACCCGTTAAATGAGCAGTTCTTC.

This CDR3 reads CASSLQADTQYF. The CDR3 nucleotides read TGTGCCAGCAGCTTACAAGCCGATACGCAGTATTTT. V and J are TRBV13 and TRBJ2-3, with D hard to call. The V and J ends lost 2 bases and 6 bases respectively, with 6 bases between them. The germline V gene has CDR1 PRHDT and CDR2 FYEKMQ (reference sequence). The CDR3 has 12 amino acids.

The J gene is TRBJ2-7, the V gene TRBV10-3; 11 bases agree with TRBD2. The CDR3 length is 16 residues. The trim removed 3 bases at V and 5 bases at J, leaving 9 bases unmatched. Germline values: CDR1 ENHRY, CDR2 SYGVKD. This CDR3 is CAISELAGVRDDEQYF. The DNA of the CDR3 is TGTGCCATCAGTGAACTAGCGGGAGTAAGGGACGACGAGCAGTACTTC.

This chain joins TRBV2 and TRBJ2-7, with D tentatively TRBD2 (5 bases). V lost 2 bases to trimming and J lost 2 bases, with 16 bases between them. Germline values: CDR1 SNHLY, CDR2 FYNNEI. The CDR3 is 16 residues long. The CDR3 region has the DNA TGTGCCAGCAGTGAATTCGGGGAAGACAAGCCCTACGAGCAGTACTTC. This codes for CASSEFGEDKPYEQYF.

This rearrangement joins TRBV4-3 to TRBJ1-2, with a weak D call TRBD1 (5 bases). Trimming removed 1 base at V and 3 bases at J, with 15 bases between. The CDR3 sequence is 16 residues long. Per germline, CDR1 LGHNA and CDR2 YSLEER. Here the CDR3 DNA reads TGCGCCAGCAGCCAAGGCGGGGCAGAAGCTTACTATGGCTACACCTTC. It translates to CASSQGGAEAYYGYTF.

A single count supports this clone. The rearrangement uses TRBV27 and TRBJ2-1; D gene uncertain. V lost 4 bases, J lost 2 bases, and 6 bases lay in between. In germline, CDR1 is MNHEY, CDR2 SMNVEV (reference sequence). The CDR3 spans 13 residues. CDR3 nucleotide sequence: TGTGCCAGCAGTTCGAGTACCTACAATGAGCAGTTCTTC. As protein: CASSSSTYNEQFF.